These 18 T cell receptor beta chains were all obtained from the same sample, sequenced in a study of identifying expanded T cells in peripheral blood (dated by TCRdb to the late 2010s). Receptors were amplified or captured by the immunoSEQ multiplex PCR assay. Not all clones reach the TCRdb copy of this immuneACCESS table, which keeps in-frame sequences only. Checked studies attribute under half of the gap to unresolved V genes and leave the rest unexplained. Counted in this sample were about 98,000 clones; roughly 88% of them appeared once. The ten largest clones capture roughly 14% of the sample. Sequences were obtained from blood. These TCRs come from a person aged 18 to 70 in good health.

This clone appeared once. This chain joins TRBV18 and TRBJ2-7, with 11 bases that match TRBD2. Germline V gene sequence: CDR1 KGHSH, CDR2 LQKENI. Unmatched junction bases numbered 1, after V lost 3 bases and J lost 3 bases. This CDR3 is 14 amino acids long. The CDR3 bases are TGTGCCAGCTCACCGGGACTAGCGGTCTACGAGCAGTACTTC. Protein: CASSPGLAVYEQYF. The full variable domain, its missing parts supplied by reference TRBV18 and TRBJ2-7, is NAGVMQNPRHLVRRRGQEARLRCSPMKGHSHVYWYRQLPEEGLKFMVYLQKENIIDESGMPKERFSAEFPKEGPSILRIQQVVRGDSAAYFCASSPGLAVYEQYFGPGTRLTVT.

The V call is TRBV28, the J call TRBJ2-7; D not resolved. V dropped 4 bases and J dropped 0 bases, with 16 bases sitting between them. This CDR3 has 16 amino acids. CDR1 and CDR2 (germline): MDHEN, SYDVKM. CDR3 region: CASSWSETASSYEQYF. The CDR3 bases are TGTGCCAGCAGTTGGTCAGAGACGGCGAGCTCCTACGAGCAGTACTTC.

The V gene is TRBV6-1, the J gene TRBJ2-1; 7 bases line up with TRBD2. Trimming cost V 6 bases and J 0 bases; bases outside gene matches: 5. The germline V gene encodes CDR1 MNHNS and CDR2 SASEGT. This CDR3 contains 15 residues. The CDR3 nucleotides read TGTGCCAGCAGACGGGAGGCGGACTCCTACAATGAGCAGTTCTTC. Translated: CASRREADSYNEQFF.

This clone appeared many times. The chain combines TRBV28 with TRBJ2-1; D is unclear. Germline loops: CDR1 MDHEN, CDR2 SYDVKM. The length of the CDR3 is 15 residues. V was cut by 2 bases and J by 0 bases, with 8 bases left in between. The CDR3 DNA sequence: TGTGCCAGCAGTTTACCCGCCCGCTCCTACAATGAGCAGTTCTTC. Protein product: CASSLPARSYNEQFF.

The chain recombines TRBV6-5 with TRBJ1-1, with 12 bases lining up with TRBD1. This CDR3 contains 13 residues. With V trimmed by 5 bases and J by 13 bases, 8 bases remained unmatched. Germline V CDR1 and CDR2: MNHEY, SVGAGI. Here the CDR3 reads CASSEPGQGAVFF. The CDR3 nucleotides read TGTGCCAGCAGTGAGCCGGGACAGGGGGCTGTTTTCTTT.

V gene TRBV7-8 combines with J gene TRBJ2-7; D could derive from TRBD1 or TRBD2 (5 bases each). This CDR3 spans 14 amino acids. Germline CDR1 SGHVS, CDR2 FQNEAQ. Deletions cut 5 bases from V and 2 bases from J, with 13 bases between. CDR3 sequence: CASSPGRFTYEQYF. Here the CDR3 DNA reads TGTGCCAGCAGCCCGGGACGGTTTACCTACGAGCAGTACTTC.

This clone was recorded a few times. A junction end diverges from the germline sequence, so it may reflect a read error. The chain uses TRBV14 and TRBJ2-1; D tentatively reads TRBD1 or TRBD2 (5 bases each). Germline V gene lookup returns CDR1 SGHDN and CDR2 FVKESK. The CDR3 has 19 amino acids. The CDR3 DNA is TGTGCCAGCAGCCAAGATTATGAGGGATCAAGGTGGGGCTACAAAGAGCAGTTCTTC. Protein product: CASSQDYEGSRWGYKEQFF.

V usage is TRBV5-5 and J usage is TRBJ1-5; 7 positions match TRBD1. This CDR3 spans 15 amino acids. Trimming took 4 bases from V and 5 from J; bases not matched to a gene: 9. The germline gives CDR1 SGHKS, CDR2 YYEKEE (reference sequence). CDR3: CASSPTGEIHQPQHF. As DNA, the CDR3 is TGTGCCAGCAGCCCAACAGGGGAAATTCATCAGCCCCAGCATTTT.

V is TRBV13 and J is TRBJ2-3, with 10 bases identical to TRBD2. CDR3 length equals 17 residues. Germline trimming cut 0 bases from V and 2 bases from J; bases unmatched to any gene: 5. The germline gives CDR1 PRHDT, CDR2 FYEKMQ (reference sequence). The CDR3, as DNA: TGTGCCAGCAGCTTAGGGCTAGCGGGGGTATACACAGATACGCAGTATTTT. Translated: CASSLGLAGVYTDTQYF.

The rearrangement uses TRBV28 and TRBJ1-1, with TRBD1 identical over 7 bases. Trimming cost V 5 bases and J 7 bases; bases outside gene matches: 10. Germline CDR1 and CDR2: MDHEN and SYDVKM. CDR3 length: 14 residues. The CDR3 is CASSPQDRVNEAFF. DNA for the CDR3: TGTGCCAGCAGTCCACAAGACAGGGTAAATGAAGCTTTCTTT.

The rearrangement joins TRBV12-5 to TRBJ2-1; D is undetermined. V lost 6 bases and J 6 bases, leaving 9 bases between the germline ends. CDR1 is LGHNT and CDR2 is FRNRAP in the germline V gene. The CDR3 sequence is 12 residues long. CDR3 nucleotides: TGTGCTAGTGGGCCGGGTAGCAATGAGCAGTTCTTC. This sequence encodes CASGPGSNEQFF. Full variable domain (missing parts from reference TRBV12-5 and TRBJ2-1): DARVTQTPRHKVTEMGQEVTMRCQPILGHNTVFWYRQTMMQGLELLAYFRNRAPLDDSGMPKDRFSAEMPDATLATLKIQPSEPRDSAVYFCASGPGSNEQFFGPGTRLTVL.

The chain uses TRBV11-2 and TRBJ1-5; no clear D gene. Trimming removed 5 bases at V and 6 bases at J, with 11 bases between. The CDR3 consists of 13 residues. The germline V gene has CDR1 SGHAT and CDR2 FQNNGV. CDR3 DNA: TGTGCCAGCAGCCCTGGGGAGCTTCAGCCCCAGCATTTT. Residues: CASSPGELQPQHF.

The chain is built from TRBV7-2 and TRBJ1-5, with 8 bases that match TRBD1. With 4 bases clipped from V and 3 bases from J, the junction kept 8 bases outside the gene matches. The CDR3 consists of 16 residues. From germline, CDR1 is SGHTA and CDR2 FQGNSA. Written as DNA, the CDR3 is TGTGCCAGCAGCTCCTACGGGACAGGCCACAATCAGCCCCAGCATTTT. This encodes CASSSYGTGHNQPQHF.

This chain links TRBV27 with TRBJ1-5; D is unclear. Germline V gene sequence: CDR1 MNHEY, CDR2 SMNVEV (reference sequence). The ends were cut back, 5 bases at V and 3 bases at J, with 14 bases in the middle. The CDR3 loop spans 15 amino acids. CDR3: CASSPYSRPNQPQHF. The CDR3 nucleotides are TGTGCCAGCAGTCCATATTCCCGACCCAATCAGCCCCAGCATTTT.

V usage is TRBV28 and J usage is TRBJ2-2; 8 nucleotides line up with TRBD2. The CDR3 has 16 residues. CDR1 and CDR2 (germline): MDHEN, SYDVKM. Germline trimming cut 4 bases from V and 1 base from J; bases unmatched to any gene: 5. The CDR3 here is CASSSPGLENTGELFF. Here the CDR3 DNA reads TGTGCCAGCAGTTCACCGGGACTAGAGAACACCGGGGAGCTGTTTTTT.

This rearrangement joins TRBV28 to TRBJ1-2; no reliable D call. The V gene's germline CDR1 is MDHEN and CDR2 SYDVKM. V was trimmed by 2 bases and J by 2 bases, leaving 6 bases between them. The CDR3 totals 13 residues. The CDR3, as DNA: TGTGCCAGCAGTTTAGAGGGCAACTATGGCTACACCTTC. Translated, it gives CASSLEGNYGYTF.

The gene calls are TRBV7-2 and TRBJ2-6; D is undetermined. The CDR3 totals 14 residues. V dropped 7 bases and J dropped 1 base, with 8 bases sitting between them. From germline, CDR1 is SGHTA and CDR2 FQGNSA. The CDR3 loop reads CASNLGSGANVLTF. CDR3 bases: TGTGCCAGCAATTTGGGGTCTGGGGCCAACGTCCTGACTTTC.

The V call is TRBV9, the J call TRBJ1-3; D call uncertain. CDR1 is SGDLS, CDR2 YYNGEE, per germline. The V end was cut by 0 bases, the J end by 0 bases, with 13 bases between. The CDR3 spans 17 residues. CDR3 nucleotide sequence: TGTGCCAGCAGCGTAGATGCGGTTCGTAGCTCTGGAAACACCATATATTTT. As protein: CASSVDAVRSSGNTIYF.